These 23 T cell receptor beta chains were all obtained from the same sample, sequenced in a study of graft-versus-host responses after intestinal transplantation. These receptors' targets are unknown. TCRdb keeps only in-frame clones here, not all; method: immunoSEQ multiplex PCR. The sample records around 100,000 clones, roughly 87% being singletons. The specimen was unstimulated CD4+ T cells sorted from spleen or lymph node cells, collected before intestinal transplant. Receptors were obtained from a human donor who received an intestinal transplant.

This rearrangement joins TRBV28 to TRBJ1-2; D possibly corresponds to TRBD1 (6 bases). The V gene's germline CDR1 is MDHEN and CDR2 SYDVKM. The CDR3 has 14 amino acids. The V gene lost 5 bases and the J gene lost 8 bases, with 18 bases spanning the gap. DNA for the CDR3: TGTGCCAGCAGTCCGACCAGGGACATCCCCGGCTACACCTTC. Protein: CASSPTRDIPGYTF.

V and J are TRBV2 and TRBJ1-1, with D uncertain. Germline CDR1 is SNHLY and CDR2 is FYNNEI. This CDR3 spans 12 amino acids. Trimming pared 6 bases from V and 0 bases from J, leaving 5 bases between. The CDR3 DNA reads TGTGCCAGCAGCCCATTGAACACTGAAGCTTTCTTT. Its protein is CASSPLNTEAFF.

This clone was counted only a few times. This sequence joins TRBV6-5 and TRBJ1-2; D gene ambiguous. Trimming pared 0 bases from V and 8 bases from J, leaving 16 bases between. The CDR3 contains 15 residues. CDR1 is MNHEY and CDR2 is SVGAGI in the germline V gene. The CDR3 protein is CASSYSPGRIFGYTF. For the CDR3, the DNA is TGTGCCAGCAGTTACTCGCCTGGACGGATCTTCGGCTACACCTTC.

This sequence joins TRBV5-1 and TRBJ2-5, with D maybe TRBD1 (6 bases). V was cut by 7 bases and J by 3 bases, with 16 bases left in between. The CDR3 sequence is 14 residues long. In germline, CDR1 is SGHRS, CDR2 YFSETQ. Here the CDR3 reads CASSQGRTEETQYF. In nucleotides, the CDR3 is TGCGCCAGCTCACAGGGCAGAACGGAAGAGACCCAGTACTTC.

The chain couples TRBV5-1 to TRBJ2-7; D is unresolved. The CDR3 has 14 residues. Trimming shortened V by 0 bases and J by 5 bases, and 12 bases separated the two germline ends. Per the germline V gene, CDR1 is SGHRS and CDR2 is YFSETQ. The CDR3 region has the DNA TGCGCCAGCAGCTTGGGTTCGGCTCTCGACGAGCAGTACTTC. As protein: CASSLGSALDEQYF.

The V call is TRBV5-1, the J call TRBJ2-2; 9 nucleotides agree with TRBD1. CDR1 is SGHRS, CDR2 YFSETQ, per germline. The CDR3 runs to 13 residues. Trimming cost V 3 bases and J 9 bases; bases outside gene matches: 3. As DNA, the CDR3 is TGCGCCAGCAGCTGGGACAGGGTTCGGGAGCTGTTTTTT. Translation: CASSWDRVRELFF.

The chain is built from TRBV11-1 and TRBJ2-7; D not certain. Germline V CDR1 and CDR2: SGHAT, FQDESV (reference sequence). The ends were cut back, 3 bases at V and 3 bases at J, with 12 bases in the middle. This CDR3 region has 14 residues. Written as DNA, the CDR3 is TGTGCCAGCAGCTTCCAACCCAACCGCTACGAGCAGTACTTC. It yields the protein CASSFQPNRYEQYF.

This chain joins TRBV5-1 and TRBJ1-1; no firm D call. The CDR3 is 14 residues long. Germline values: CDR1 SGHRS, CDR2 YFSETQ. The V end was cut by 0 bases, the J end by 1 base, with 7 bases between. CDR3 nucleotides: TGCGCCAGCAGCTTGGTTGGGTCGAACACTGAAGCTTTCTTT. It encodes CASSLVGSNTEAFF.

J is TRBJ2-3 and V is TRBV7-9; a possible D gene is TRBD1 (7 bases). Germline V CDR1 and CDR2: SEHNR, FQNEAQ (reference sequence). The CDR3 spans 16 residues. V was pared by 0 bases and J by 3 bases, with 13 bases between. The CDR3 is CASSLADRRVTDTQYF. DNA of the CDR3: TGTGCCAGCAGCTTAGCGGACAGGAGGGTAACAGATACGCAGTATTTT. The whole variable domain, remainder taken from reference TRBV7-9 and TRBJ2-3, is DTGVSQNPRHKITKRGQNVTFRCDPISEHNRLYWYRQTLGQGPEFLTYFQNEAQLEKSRLLSDRFSAERPKGSFSTLEIQRTEQGDSAMYLCASSLADRRVTDTQYFGPGTRLTVL.

The chain carries TRBV18 and TRBJ2-1, with 9 positions matching TRBD2. CDR1 is KGHSH, CDR2 LQKENI, per germline. The CDR3 sequence is 15 residues long. Unmatched junction bases numbered 5, after V lost 4 bases and J lost 4 bases. The CDR3 loop reads CASSLSGGFYNEQFF. CDR3 DNA sequence: TGTGCCAGCTCACTTAGCGGGGGATTTTACAATGAGCAGTTCTTC.

J is TRBJ2-2 and V is TRBV5-6; TRBD1 aligns across 8 bases. Trimming took 0 bases from V and 6 from J; bases not matched to a gene: 10. Germline values: CDR1 SGHDT, CDR2 YYEEEE. This CDR3 comprises 17 residues. The CDR3 DNA reads as TGTGCCAGCAGCTTGGCCCCGACAGGGGTTCGTCCCGGGGAGCTGTTTTTT. It yields the protein CASSLAPTGVRPGELFF. Complete variable domain (other parts from reference TRBV5-6 and TRBJ2-2): DAGVTQSPTHLIKTRGQQVTLRCSPKSGHDTVSWYQQALGQGPQFIFQYYEEEERQRGNFPDRFSGHQFPNYSSELNVNALLLGDSALYLCASSLAPTGVRPGELFFGEGSRLTVL.

The J gene is TRBJ1-4, the V gene TRBV5-1; D is ambiguous. V lost 4 bases, J lost 8 bases, and 24 bases lay in between. Per the germline V gene, CDR1 is SGHRS and CDR2 is YFSETQ. CDR3 length: 17 residues. The CDR3 nucleotides read TGCGCCAGCAGCCCCGTCTTCGGCAGCCCAGGAAGGGAAAAACTGTTTTTT. Amino acids: CASSPVFGSPGREKLFF.

V gene TRBV9 combines with J gene TRBJ2-3; D is possibly TRBD1 or TRBD2 (6 bases each). Germline-derived CDR1 and CDR2 are SGDLS and YYNGEE. The V and J ends lost 2 bases and 7 bases respectively, with 17 bases between them. This CDR3 comprises 15 residues. The DNA for the CDR3 is TGTGCCAGCAGCGTTCTACCGGGGGCGGGAAATACGCAGTATTTT. Protein product: CASSVLPGAGNTQYF.

The gene calls are TRBV5-4 and TRBJ2-3; 10 nucleotides match TRBD2. The ends lost 1 base at V and 10 bases at J; junction bases unmatched: 9. CDR1 SGHNT and CDR2 YYREEE come from the germline V gene (reference sequence). This CDR3 has 15 amino acids. The CDR3 spells CASSLLGNSGRSQYF. DNA for the CDR3: TGTGCCAGCAGCTTGTTGGGTAATAGCGGGAGGTCGCAGTATTTT.

The V and J genes are TRBV6-1 and TRBJ1-2; TRBD1 matches 7 bases. This CDR3 has 13 residues. Germline values: CDR1 MNHNS, CDR2 SASEGT. The trim removed 8 bases at V and 8 bases at J, leaving 11 bases unmatched. The CDR3 bases are TGTGCCAGCGGAAGACGAGGGGGCCGGGGCTACACCTTC. Translated, it gives CASGRRGGRGYTF.

This chain links TRBV7-3 with TRBJ2-1; 14 bases match TRBD2. The trim removed 5 bases at V and 4 bases at J, leaving 1 base unmatched. This CDR3 is 15 amino acids long. Germline V lookup: CDR1 SGHTA, CDR2 FQGTGA. CDR3 in amino acids: CASSRTSGGYNEQFF. Here the CDR3 DNA reads TGTGCCAGCAGCAGGACTAGCGGGGGGTACAATGAGCAGTTCTTC.

This chain joins TRBV19 and TRBJ2-1, with TRBD2 identical over 8 bases. After removal of 6 bases from V and 7 bases from J, the junction contained 8 bases not matched to a gene. The CDR3 is 14 amino acids. Germline CDR1 and CDR2: LNHDA and SQIVND (reference sequence). The chain's CDR3 is CASSQGGRLNEQFF. The CDR3 coding sequence is TGTGCCAGTAGCCAGGGCGGGAGGTTAAATGAGCAGTTCTTC.

The rearrangement joins TRBV28 to TRBJ1-2; D gene unclear. Trimming cost V 6 bases and J 8 bases, with 13 bases left between them. The CDR3 length is 12 residues. Germline CDR1 reads MDHEN; CDR2 reads SYDVKM. The CDR3 DNA follows: TGTGCCAGCAGCATCCCTATGAGGGGCTACACCTTC. Translating it yields CASSIPMRGYTF.

In regard to this clone: One end of the junction does not line up with germline, which may come from a read error. The CDR3 is CVSSLGGVYNSPLHF. The CDR3, as DNA: TGTGTCAGCAGTTTAGGGGGGGTCTATAATTCACCCCTCCACTTT. This chain joins TRBV27 and TRBJ1-6; maybe TRBD1 (6 bases). This CDR3 region has 15 residues. CDR1 and CDR2 from the germline V gene are MNHEY and SMNVEV (reference sequence).

This chain connects TRBV5-4 to TRBJ2-1; D is perhaps TRBD1 or TRBD2 (5 bases each). This CDR3 contains 14 residues. V was cut by 4 bases and J by 1 base, with 9 bases left in between. Germline V gene sequence: CDR1 SGHNT, CDR2 YYREEE (reference sequence). The CDR3 DNA follows: TGTGCCAGCAGCCCGGGACCATCCTACAATGAGCAGTTCTTC. Its translation is CASSPGPSYNEQFF.

V usage is TRBV7-9 and J usage is TRBJ2-1; D not certain. Germline V gene lookup returns CDR1 SEHNR and CDR2 FQNEAQ (reference sequence). With 2 bases removed from V and 5 bases from J, the gap between germline ends came to 7 bases. This CDR3 comprises 13 residues. The CDR3 protein is CASSLYSDNEQFF. DNA of the CDR3: TGTGCCAGCAGCTTATATTCGGACAATGAGCAGTTCTTC.

V is TRBV11-3 and J is TRBJ2-4, with 9 bases identical to TRBD1. The germline gives CDR1 SGHNT, CDR2 YENEEA. The CDR3 runs 17 residues. V shed 3 bases, J shed 0 bases, and the junction held 6 bases outside the gene matches. CDR3 DNA sequence: TGTGCCAGCAGCTTCCGGGACAGGGACTTAGCCAAAAACATTCAGTACTTC. Protein: CASSFRDRDLAKNIQYF.

V and J are TRBV7-3 and TRBJ1-5, with unresolved D. The germline V and J ends were trimmed by 0 bases and 2 bases, with 2 bases remaining between them. This CDR3 comprises 13 residues. Germline lookup yields CDR1 SGHTA and CDR2 FQGTGA. CDR3 loop: CASSLTGNQPQHF. Written as DNA, the CDR3 is TGTGCCAGCAGCTTAACTGGCAATCAGCCCCAGCATTTT.